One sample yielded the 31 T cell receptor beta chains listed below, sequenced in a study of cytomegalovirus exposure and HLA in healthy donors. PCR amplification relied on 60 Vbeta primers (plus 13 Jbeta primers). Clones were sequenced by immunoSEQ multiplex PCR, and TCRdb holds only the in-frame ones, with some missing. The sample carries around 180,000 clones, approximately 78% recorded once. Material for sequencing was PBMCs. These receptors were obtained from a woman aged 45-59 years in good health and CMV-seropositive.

CDR3 sequence (DNA): TGTGCCAGCAGTGAAGTAGGGGGACACCTCGCCGGGGAGACCCAGTACTTC. This gives the protein CASSEVGGHLAGETQYF. The chain couples TRBV6-1 to TRBJ2-5; D is possibly TRBD1 (6 bases). CDR1 MNHNS and CDR2 SASEGT come from the germline V gene. V was clipped by 1 base and J by 5 bases, with 20 bases between them. CDR3 length: 17 amino acids.

DNA of the CDR3: TGCGCCAGCAGCTTGGCACAGGGGGCACGCTCTAATGAAAAACTGTTTTTT. Residues: CASSLAQGARSNEKLFF. The V gene is TRBV5-1, the J gene TRBJ1-4; TRBD1 matches 9 bases. The CDR3 sequence is 17 residues long. V shed 0 bases, J shed 3 bases, and the junction held 6 bases outside the gene matches. The germline V gene has CDR1 SGHRS and CDR2 YFSETQ.

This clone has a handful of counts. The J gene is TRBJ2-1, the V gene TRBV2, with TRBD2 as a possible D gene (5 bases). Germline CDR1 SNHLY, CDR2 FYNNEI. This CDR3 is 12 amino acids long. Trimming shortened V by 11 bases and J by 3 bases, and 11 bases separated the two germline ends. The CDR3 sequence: CAGGYDYNEQFF. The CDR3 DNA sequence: TGTGCCGGAGGATATGACTACAATGAGCAGTTCTTC.

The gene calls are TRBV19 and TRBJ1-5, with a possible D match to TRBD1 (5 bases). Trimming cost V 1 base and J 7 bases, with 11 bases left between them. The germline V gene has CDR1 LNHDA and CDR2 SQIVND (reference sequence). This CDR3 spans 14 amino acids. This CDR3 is CASSIGAGKQPQHF. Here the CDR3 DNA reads TGTGCCAGTAGTATAGGGGCAGGGAAGCAGCCCCAGCATTTT.

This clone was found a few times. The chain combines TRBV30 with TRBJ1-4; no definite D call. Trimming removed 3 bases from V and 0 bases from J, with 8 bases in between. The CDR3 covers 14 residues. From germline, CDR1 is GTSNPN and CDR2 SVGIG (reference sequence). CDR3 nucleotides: TGTGCCTGGAGGTCGACTGCAACTAATGAAAAACTGTTTTTT. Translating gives CAWRSTATNEKLFF.

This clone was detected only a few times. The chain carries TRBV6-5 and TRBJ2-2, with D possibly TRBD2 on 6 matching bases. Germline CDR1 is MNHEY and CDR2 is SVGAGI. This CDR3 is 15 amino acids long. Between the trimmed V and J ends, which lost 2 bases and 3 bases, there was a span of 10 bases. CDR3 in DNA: TGTGCCAGCAGTTACAAGCTAGCGTACACCGGGGAGCTGTTTTTT. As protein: CASSYKLAYTGELFF.

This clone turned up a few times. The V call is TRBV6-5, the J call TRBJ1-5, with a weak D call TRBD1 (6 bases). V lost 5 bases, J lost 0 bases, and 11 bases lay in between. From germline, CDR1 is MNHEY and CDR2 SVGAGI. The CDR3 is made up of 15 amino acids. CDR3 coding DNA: TGTGCCAGCAGTACAGGGTACGGTAGCAATCAGCCCCAGCATTTT. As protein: CASSTGYGSNQPQHF.

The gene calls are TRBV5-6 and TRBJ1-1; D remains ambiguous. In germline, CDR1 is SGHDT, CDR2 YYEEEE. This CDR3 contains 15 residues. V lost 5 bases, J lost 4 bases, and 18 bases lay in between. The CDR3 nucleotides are TGTGCCAGCAGTCCTGCGGGCGGTGCAGGCACTGAAGCTTTCTTT. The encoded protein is CASSPAGGAGTEAFF.

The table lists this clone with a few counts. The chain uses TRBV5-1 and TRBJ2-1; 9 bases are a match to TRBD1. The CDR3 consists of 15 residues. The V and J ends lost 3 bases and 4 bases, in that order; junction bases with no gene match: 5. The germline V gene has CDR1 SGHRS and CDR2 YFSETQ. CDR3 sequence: CASSSGTGSYNEQFF. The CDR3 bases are TGCGCCAGCAGCTCCGGGACAGGGTCTTACAATGAGCAGTTCTTC.

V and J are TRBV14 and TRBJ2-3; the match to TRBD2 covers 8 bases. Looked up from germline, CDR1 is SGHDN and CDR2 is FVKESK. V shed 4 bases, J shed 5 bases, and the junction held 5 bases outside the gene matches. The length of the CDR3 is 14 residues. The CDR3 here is CASSLAGGVDTQYF. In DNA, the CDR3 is TGTGCCAGCAGCCTGGCCGGGGGGGTAGATACGCAGTATTTT.

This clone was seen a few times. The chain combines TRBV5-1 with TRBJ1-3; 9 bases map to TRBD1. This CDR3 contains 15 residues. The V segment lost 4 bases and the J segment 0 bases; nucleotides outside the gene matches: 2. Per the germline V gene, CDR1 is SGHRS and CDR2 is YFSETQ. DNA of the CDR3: TGCGCCAGCAGCGAGGGACAGGGCTCTGGAAACACCATATATTTT. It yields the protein CASSEGQGSGNTIYF.

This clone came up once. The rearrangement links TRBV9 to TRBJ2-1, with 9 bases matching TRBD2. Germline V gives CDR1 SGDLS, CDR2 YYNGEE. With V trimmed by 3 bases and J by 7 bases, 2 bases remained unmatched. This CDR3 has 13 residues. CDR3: CASSDSGGNEQFF. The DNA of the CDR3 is TGTGCCAGCAGCGATAGCGGGGGAAATGAGCAGTTCTTC.

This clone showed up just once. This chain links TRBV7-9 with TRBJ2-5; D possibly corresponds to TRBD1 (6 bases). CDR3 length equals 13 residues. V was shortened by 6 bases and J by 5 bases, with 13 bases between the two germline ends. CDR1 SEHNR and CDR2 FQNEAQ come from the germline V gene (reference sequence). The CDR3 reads CASSHRVIETQYF. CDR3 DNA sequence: TGTGCCAGCAGTCACAGGGTTATCGAGACCCAGTACTTC. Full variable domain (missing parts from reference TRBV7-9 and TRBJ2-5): DTGVSQNPRHKITKRGQNVTFRCDPISEHNRLYWYRQTLGQGPEFLTYFQNEAQLEKSRLLSDRFSAERPKGSFSTLEIQRTEQGDSAMYLCASSHRVIETQYFGPGTRLLVL.

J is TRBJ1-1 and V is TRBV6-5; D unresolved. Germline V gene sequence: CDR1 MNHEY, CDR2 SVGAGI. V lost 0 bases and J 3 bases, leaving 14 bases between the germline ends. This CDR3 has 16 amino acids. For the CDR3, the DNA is TGTGCCAGCAGTTACTCTTTCCGGGGTGGGGACACTGAAGCTTTCTTT. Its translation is CASSYSFRGGDTEAFF.

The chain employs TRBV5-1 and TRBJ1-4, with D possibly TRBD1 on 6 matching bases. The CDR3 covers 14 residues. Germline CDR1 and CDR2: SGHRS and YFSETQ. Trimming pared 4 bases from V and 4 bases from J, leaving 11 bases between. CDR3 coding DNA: TGCGCCAGCAGCAGTGGACAGAGTAATGAAAAACTGTTTTTT. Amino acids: CASSSGQSNEKLFF.

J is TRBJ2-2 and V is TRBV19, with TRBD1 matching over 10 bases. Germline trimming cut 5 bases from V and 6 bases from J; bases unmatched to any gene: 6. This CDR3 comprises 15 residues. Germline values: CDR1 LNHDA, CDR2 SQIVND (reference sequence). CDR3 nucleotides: TGTGCCAGTAGTCCCGGACAGGGGGTCCCCGGGGAGCTGTTTTTT. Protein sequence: CASSPGQGVPGELFF.

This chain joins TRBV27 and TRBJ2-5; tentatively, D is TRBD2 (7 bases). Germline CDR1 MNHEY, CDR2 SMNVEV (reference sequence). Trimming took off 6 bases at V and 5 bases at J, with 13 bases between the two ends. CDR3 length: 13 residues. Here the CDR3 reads CASRRGAMETQYF. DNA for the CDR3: TGTGCCAGCAGACGGGGGGCTATGGAGACCCAGTACTTC.

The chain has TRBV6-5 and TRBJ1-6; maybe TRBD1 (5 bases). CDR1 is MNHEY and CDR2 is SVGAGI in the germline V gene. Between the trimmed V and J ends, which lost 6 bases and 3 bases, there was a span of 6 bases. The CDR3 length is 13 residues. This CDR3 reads CASRGVYNSPLHF. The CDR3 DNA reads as TGTGCCAGCAGAGGGGTCTATAATTCACCCCTCCACTTT.

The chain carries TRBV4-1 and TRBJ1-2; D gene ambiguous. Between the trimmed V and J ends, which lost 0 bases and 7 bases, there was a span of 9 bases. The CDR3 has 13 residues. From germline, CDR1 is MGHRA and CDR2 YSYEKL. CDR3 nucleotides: TGCGCCAGCAGCCAAGATTACTTAAGTGGCTACACCTTC. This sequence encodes CASSQDYLSGYTF.

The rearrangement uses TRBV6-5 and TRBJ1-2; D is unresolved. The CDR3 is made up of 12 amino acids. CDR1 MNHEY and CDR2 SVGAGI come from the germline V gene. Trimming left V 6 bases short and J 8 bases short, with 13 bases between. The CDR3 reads CASRLRDMGYTF. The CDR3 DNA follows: TGTGCCAGCAGGCTACGGGATATGGGCTACACCTTC.

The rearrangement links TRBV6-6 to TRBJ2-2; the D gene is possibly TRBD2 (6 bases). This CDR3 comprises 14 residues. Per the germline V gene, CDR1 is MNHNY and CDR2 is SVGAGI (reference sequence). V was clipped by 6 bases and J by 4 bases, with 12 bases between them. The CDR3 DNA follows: TGTGCCAGCAGCCTACTGGGGGGCACCGGGGAGCTGTTTTTT. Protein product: CASSLLGGTGELFF.

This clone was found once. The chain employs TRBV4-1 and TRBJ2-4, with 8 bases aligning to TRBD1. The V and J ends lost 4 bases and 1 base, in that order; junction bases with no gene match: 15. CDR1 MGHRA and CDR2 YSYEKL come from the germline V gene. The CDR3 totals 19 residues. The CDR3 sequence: CASSLFPAGGSMAKNIQYF. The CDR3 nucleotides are TGCGCCAGCAGCCTATTCCCTGCAGGGGGCAGCATGGCCAAAAACATTCAGTACTTC.

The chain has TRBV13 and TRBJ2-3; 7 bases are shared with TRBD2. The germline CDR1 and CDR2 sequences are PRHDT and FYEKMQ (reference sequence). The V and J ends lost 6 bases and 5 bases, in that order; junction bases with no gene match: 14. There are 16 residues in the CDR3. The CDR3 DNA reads TGTGCCAGCAGGACTTCAGGGTTTGGGGGGGAAGATACGCAGTATTTT. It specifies CASRTSGFGGEDTQYF.

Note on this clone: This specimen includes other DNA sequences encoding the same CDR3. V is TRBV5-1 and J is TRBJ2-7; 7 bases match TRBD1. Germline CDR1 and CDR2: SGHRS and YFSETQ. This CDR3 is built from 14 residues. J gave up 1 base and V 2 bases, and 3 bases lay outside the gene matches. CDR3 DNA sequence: TGCGCCAGCAGCTTCCGACAGGGATCCTACGAGCAGTACTTC. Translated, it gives CASSFRQGSYEQYF.

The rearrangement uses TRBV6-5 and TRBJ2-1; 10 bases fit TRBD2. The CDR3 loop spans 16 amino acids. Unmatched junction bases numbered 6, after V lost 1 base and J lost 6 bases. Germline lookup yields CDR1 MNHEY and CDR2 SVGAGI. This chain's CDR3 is CASSYWGSGGPNEQFF. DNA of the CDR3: TGTGCCAGCAGTTACTGGGGTAGCGGGGGGCCCAATGAGCAGTTCTTC.

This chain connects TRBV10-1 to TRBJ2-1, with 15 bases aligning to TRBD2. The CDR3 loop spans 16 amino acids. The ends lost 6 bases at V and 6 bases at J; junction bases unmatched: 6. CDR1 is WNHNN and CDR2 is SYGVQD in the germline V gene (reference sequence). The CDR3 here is CASSPGLAGGFNEQFF. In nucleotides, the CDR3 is TGCGCCAGCAGCCCCGGACTAGCGGGGGGGTTCAATGAGCAGTTCTTC.

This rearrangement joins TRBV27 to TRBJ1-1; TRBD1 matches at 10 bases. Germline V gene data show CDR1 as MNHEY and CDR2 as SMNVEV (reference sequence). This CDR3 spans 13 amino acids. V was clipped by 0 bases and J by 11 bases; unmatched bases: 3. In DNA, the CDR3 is TGTGCCAGCAGTTTATCGGGACAGGGGTCGGCTTTCTTT. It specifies CASSLSGQGSAFF.

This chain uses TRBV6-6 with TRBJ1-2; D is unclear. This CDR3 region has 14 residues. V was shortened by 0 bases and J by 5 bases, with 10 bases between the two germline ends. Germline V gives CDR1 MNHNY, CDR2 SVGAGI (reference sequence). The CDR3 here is CASSYSEGTYGYTF. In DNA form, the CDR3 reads TGTGCCAGCAGTTACTCGGAGGGAACTTATGGCTACACCTTC.

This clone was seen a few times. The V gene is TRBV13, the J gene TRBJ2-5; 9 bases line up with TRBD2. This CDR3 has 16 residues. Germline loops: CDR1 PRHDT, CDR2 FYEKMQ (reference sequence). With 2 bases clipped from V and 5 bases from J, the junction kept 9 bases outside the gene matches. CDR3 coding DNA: TGTGCCAGCAGCTTATGGCGCGGGGGGGCCCTGGAGACCCAGTACTTC. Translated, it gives CASSLWRGGALETQYF.

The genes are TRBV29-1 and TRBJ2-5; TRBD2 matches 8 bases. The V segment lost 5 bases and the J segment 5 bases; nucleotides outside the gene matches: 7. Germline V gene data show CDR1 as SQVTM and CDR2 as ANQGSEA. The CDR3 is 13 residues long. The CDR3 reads CSVYGGAGETQYF. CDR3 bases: TGCAGCGTTTACGGGGGGGCAGGGGAGACCCAGTACTTC.

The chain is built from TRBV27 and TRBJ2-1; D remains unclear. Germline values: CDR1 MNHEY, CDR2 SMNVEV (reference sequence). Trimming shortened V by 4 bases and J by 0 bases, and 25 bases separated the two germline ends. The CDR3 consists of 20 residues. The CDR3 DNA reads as TGTGCCAGCAGTTCTGTTAAGAGCGTTACCTACCTGAGCTCCTACAATGAGCAGTTCTTC. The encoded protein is CASSSVKSVTYLSSYNEQFF.